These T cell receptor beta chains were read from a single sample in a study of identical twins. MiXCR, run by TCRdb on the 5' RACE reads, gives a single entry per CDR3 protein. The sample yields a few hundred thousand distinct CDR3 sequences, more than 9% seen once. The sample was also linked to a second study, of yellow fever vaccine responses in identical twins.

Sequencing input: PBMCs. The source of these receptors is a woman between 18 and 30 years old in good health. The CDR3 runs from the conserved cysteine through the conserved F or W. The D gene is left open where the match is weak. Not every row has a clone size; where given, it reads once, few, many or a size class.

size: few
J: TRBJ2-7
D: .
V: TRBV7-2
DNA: TGTGCCAGCAGCGTCGGACCCGAGCAGTACTTC
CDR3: CASSVGPEQYF

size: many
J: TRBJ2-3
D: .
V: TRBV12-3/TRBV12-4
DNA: TGTGCCAGCAGTTTCAGGGTTCCTAGCACAGATACGCAGTATTTT
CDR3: CASSFRVPSTDTQYF

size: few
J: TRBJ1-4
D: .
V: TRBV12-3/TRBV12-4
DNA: TGTGCCAGCAGAGGAGGGTCAACTAATGAAAAACTGTTTTTT
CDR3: CASRGGSTNEKLFF

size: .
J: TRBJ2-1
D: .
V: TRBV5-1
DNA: TGCGCCAGCAGCTATCAGTGGTCCAATGAGCAGTTCTTC
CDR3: CASSYQWSNEQFF

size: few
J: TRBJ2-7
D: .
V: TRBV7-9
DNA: TGTGCCAGCAGTGAACCGGGACCAACCAACGAGCAGTACTTC
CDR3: CASSEPGPTNEQYF

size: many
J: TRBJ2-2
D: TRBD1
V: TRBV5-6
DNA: TGTGCCAGCAGCAACGGACAGGGGGAAACCTACACCGGGGAGCTGTTTTTT
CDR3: CASSNGQGETYTGELFF

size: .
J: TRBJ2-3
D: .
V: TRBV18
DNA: TGCGCCAGCTCACCCGCAGGATCAGGACACACAGATACGCAGTATTTT
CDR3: CASSPAGSGHTDTQYF

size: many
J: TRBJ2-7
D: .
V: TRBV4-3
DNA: TGCGCCAGCAGCCAAGAAGCGAAGGGGTTAGACTACGAGCAGTACTTC
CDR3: CASSQEAKGLDYEQYF

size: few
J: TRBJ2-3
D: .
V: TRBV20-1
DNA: TGCAGTGCTAGAGACCGTAACGGGCCCACAGATACGCAGTATTTT
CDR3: CSARDRNGPTDTQYF

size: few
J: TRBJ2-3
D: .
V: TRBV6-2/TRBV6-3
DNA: TGTGCCAGCAGACCCCCCTCCGGTCGGACTGAGGCAGATACGCAGTATTTT
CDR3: CASRPPSGRTEADTQYF

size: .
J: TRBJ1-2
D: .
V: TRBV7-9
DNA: TGTGCCAGCAGCTTTCCGGGACCGGGCCCGGGTGGCTACACCTTC
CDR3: CASSFPGPGPGGYTF

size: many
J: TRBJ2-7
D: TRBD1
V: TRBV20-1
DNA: TGCAGCGCTCAGACAGGGACCTACGAGCAGTACTTC
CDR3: CSAQTGTYEQYF